This TCR beta chain was captured by sequencing in a study of blood T cell repertoires in COVID-19. Whole-study context: Nucleic acid was either cDNA or gDNA, and it came from T cells, B-cell-depleted T cells, or PBMCs.

Original processing methods: Amplifying reference gene primers gave estimates of nucleated cell counts. The protocol was immunoSEQ multiplex PCR, while the TCRdb copy is restricted to in-frame clones and leaves out a portion. V and J calls plus clone size are reproduced from that table; the DNA served to infer D and trimming. The sample has 150,000 to 200,000 clones; about 90% are singletons. Participants had their cohort set by participant-reported clinical history. Germline-derived CDR1 and CDR2 are SGHTA and FQGTGA. V shed 5 bases and J shed 2 bases, with 18 bases lying between them. The CDR3 consists of 17 residues.

This chain links TRBV7-3 with TRBJ1-4, with D maybe TRBD1 (6 bases). The sequencing input was PBMCs or T cells enriched from blood (not recorded which). The TCR sequence derives from a young woman who had recovered from COVID-19. The CDR3 loop is CASSPGRRGGTNEKLFF. CDR3 bases: TGTGCCAGCAGCCCTGGGCGGCGGGGGGGCACTAATGAAAAACTGTTTTTT. The variable domain in full, with the rest retrieved from reference TRBV7-3 and TRBJ1-4, is GAGVSQTPSNKVTEKGKYVELRCDPISGHTALYWYRQSLGQGPEFLIYFQGTGAADDSGLPNDRFFAVRPEGSVSTLKIQRTERGDSAVYLCASSPGRRGGTNEKLFFGSGTQLSVL.